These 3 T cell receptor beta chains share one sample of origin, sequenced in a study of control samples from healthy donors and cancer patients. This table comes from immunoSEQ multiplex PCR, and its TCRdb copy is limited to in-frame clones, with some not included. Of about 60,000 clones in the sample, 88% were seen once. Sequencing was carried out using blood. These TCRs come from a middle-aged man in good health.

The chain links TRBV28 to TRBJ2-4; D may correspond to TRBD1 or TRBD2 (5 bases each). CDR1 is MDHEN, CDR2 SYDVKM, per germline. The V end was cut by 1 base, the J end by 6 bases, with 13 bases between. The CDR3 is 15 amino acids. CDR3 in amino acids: CASSLLRGEGNIQYF. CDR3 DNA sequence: TGTGCCAGCAGTTTATTGAGGGGAGAGGGAAACATTCAGTACTTC. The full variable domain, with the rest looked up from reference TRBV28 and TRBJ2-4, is DVKVTQSSRYLVKRTGEKVFLECVQDMDHENMFWYRQDPGLGLRLIYFSYDVKMKEKGDIPEGYSVSREKKERFSLILESASTNQTSMYLCASSLLRGEGNIQYFGAGTRLSVL.

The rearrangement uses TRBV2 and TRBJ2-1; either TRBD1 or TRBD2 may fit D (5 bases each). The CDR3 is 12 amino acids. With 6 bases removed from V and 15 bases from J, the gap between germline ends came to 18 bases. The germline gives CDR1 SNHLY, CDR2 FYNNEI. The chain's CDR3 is CASSETQGGGFF. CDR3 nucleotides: TGTGCCAGCAGCGAAACTCAGGGTGGGGGGTTCTTC.

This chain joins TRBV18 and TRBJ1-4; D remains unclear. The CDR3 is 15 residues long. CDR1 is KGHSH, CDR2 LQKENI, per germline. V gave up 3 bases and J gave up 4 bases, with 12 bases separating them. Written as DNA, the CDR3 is TGTGCCAGCTCACCCTCTGGTGCGGGTAATGAAAAACTGTTTTTT. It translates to CASSPSGAGNEKLFF.